A single sample is the source of the 29 T cell receptor beta chains below, sequenced in a study of Graves' ophthalmopathy and Graves' hyperthyroidism. RNA transcripts were the template, and TCR beta CDR3 regions were amplified from them. HTBI-primed first-round RT-PCR preceded second-round multiplex PCR. MiXCR was run by TCRdb on the multiplex PCR reads, yielding one entry per CDR3 protein. This table holds hundreds of thousands of distinct CDR3 sequences, around 21% found once. The sequencing sample was made of peripheral blood. These receptors were obtained from a woman between 18 and 29 years old with stable Graves' hyperthyroidism.

Ten or more counts support this clonotype. J is TRBJ1-1 and V is TRBV19; possible D gene TRBD1, 6 bases. This CDR3 region has 12 residues. CDR1 is LNHDA, CDR2 SQIVND, per germline (reference sequence). V lost 8 bases and J 8 bases, leaving 15 bases between the germline ends. The CDR3 reads CASSHRALEAFF. As DNA, the CDR3 is TGTGCCAGTTCTCACAGGGCACTGGAAGCTTTCTTT.

The table lists this clonotype with many counts. CDR3 residues: CASSLDASGRFGYEQYF. In DNA form, the CDR3 reads TGCGCCAGCAGCCTGGATGCTAGCGGGAGATTCGGGTACGAGCAGTACTTC. This chain uses TRBV5-1 with TRBJ2-7; 10 bases align to TRBD2. The V and J ends lost 4 bases and 4 bases, in that order; junction bases with no gene match: 14. The length of the CDR3 is 17 residues. Per the germline V gene, CDR1 is SGHRS and CDR2 is YFSETQ. Full variable domain (outside the CDR3, taken from reference TRBV5-1 and TRBJ2-7): KAGVTQTPRYLIKTRGQQVTLSCSPISGHRSVSWYQQTPGQGLQFLFEYFSETQRNKGNFPGRFSGRQFSNSRSEMNVSTLELGDSALYLCASSLDASGRFGYEQYFGPGTRLTVT.

This clonotype came up many times. The chain carries TRBV6-5 and TRBJ2-7; possibly TRBD2 for D (5 bases). Germline loops: CDR1 MNHEY, CDR2 SVGAGI. V was clipped by 4 bases and J by 4 bases, with 20 bases between them. This CDR3 contains 16 residues. DNA of the CDR3: TGTGCCAGCAGTTCAACTAAAGGAGGAACAGTGTACGAGCAGTACTTC. This sequence encodes CASSSTKGGTVYEQYF.

This clonotype was observed many times. The chain is built from TRBV12-3 or TRBV12-4 and TRBJ2-7; 7 bases are a match to TRBD1. J was trimmed by 3 bases and V by 7 bases; bases with no gene match: 6. The CDR3 runs to 13 residues. As DNA, the CDR3 is TGTGCCAGCACATGGGCAGGGGGCTACGAGCAGTACTTC. Translating it yields CASTWAGGYEQYF.

At least ten counts were recorded for this clonotype. The rearrangement uses TRBV6-2 or TRBV6-3 and TRBJ2-2; D gene unclear. CDR1 and CDR2 (germline): MNHEY, SVGEGT. The CDR3 totals 16 residues. The V end was cut by 0 bases, the J end by 1 base, with 9 bases between. The chain's CDR3 is CASSYSRTENTGELFF. DNA for the CDR3: TGTGCCAGCAGTTACTCAAGGACCGAGAACACCGGGGAGCTGTTTTTT.

The gene calls are TRBV6-5 and TRBJ1-1; the D gene is possibly TRBD1 (5 bases). Germline V gene sequence: CDR1 MNHEY, CDR2 SVGAGI. The CDR3 loop spans 15 amino acids. V dropped 0 bases and J dropped 1 base, with 9 bases sitting between them. CDR3 residues: CASSYSPGGNTEAFF. The CDR3 DNA sequence: TGTGCCAGCAGTTACTCCCCGGGGGGGAACACTGAAGCTTTCTTT.

Regarding this clonotype: At one of its ends the junction is not consistent with the germline gene, which may arise from a read error. The rearrangement links TRBV28 to TRBJ2-4; 7 bases line up with TRBD2. The germline V gene encodes CDR1 MDHEN and CDR2 SYDVKM. The CDR3 totals 17 residues. The CDR3 region is CASSPSGGTLAKNIKYF. CDR3 nucleotide sequence: TGTGCCAGCAGTCCTAGCGGAGGGACCCTAGCCAAAAACATTAAGTACTTC.

This clonotype was seen many times. V is TRBV6-1 and J is TRBJ1-2; D unresolved. Germline CDR1 MNHNS, CDR2 SASEGT. The CDR3 contains 14 residues. Trimming left V 2 bases short and J 2 bases short, with 9 bases between. This CDR3 reads CASSETWQNYGYTF. The CDR3, as DNA: TGTGCCAGCAGTGAAACGTGGCAGAACTATGGCTACACCTTC.

This clonotype has at least ten counts. The gene calls are TRBV20-1 and TRBJ2-7, with 10 bases fitting TRBD1. The CDR3 runs to 14 residues. Germline V lookup: CDR1 DFQATT, CDR2 SNEGSKA (reference sequence). The V gene end was trimmed by 5 bases and the J gene end by 2 bases; junction bases not matched to a gene: 6. CDR3 coding DNA: TGCAGTGCTGTTCGACAGGGGGCTGCCTACGAGCAGTACTTC. Translated, it gives CSAVRQGAAYEQYF.

This clonotype was observed at least ten times. The chain is built from TRBV9 and TRBJ1-2; D gene uncertain. The length of the CDR3 is 13 residues. Germline CDR1 SGDLS, CDR2 YYNGEE. The V gene lost 2 bases and the J gene lost 2 bases, with 7 bases spanning the gap. The DNA of the CDR3 is TGTGCCAGCAGCGTCGGTAAAAACTATGGCTACACCTTC. Its translation: CASSVGKNYGYTF.

This clonotype was seen many times. The J gene is TRBJ1-1, the V gene TRBV6-1; 9 bases are a match to TRBD1. The germline V gene encodes CDR1 MNHNS and CDR2 SASEGT. V lost 5 bases to trimming and J lost 5 bases; unmatched junction nucleotides: 12. This CDR3 is 16 amino acids long. DNA for the CDR3: TGTGCCAGCAGTCCGCCCCCCGGGACAGGGAGGACTGAAGCTTTCTTT. It yields the protein CASSPPPGTGRTEAFF.

This clonotype was detected ten times or more. The rearrangement links TRBV28 to TRBJ1-1, with D maybe TRBD1 (5 bases). This CDR3 is 15 amino acids long. Germline V CDR1 and CDR2: MDHEN, SYDVKM. V was clipped by 3 bases and J by 1 base, with 12 bases between them. The DNA for the CDR3 is TGTGCCAGCAGTTTCCACCGGACAAAGAACACTGAAGCTTTCTTT. This codes for CASSFHRTKNTEAFF. Drawing the rest from reference TRBV28 and TRBJ1-1, the complete variable domain is DVKVTQSSRYLVKRTGEKVFLECVQDMDHENMFWYRQDPGLGLRLIYFSYDVKMKEKGDIPEGYSVSREKKERFSLILESASTNQTSMYLCASSFHRTKNTEAFFGQGTRLTVV.

This clonotype was seen a handful of times. The chain carries TRBV27 and TRBJ2-2; 7 bases agree with TRBD1. Germline V lookup: CDR1 MNHEY, CDR2 SMNVEV (reference sequence). The CDR3 sequence is 13 residues long. The J segment lost 5 bases and the V segment lost 7 bases, leaving 4 bases of the junction unmatched. The CDR3 sequence is CASKAQGTGELFF. DNA for the CDR3: TGTGCCAGCAAGGCACAGGGGACCGGGGAGCTGTTTTTT.

This clonotype has just a few counts. The chain links TRBV6-2 or TRBV6-3 to TRBJ1-5; TRBD1 matches 8 bases. With 0 bases clipped from V and 1 base from J, the junction kept 17 bases outside the gene matches. The CDR3 consists of 21 residues. The germline gives CDR1 MNHEY, CDR2 SVGEGT. CDR3 coding DNA: TGTGCCAGCAGTTACTCGATCTTTCTCGCGGGAAGGGACAGGAGCAATCAGCCCCAGCATTTT. Protein: CASSYSIFLAGRDRSNQPQHF.

Ten or more counts support this clonotype. The J gene is TRBJ2-7, the V gene TRBV20-1, with 7 bases aligning to TRBD2. Per the germline V gene, CDR1 is DFQATT and CDR2 is SNEGSKA (reference sequence). CDR3 length: 15 amino acids. The J segment lost 5 bases and the V segment lost 3 bases, leaving 13 bases of the junction unmatched. The DNA for the CDR3 is TGCAGTGCTAGGGACCCCCGGGGGAGGGTCCACGAGCAGTACTTC. Protein product: CSARDPRGRVHEQYF.

The sample holds many counts of this clonotype. This sequence joins TRBV28 and TRBJ1-5; no clear D. The V gene's germline CDR1 is MDHEN and CDR2 SYDVKM. This CDR3 spans 16 amino acids. V lost 5 bases and J 1 base, leaving 15 bases between the germline ends. In DNA, the CDR3 is TGTGCCAGCAGTCCCAGGACGTCACTAAGCAATCAGCCCCAGCATTTT. Translation gives CASSPRTSLSNQPQHF.

The chain is built from TRBV6-1 and TRBJ2-5, with a weak D call TRBD1 (5 bases). The CDR3 loop spans 15 amino acids. V was shortened by 6 bases and J by 4 bases, with 18 bases between the two germline ends. Germline V gene sequence: CDR1 MNHNS, CDR2 SASEGT. CDR3 nucleotide sequence: TGTGCCAGCAGACCTTCAGGGTTCCCCGGAGAGACCCAGTACTTC. Protein sequence: CASRPSGFPGETQYF.

Written as DNA, the CDR3 is TGTGCCAGCAGCTCCCGGGGGGTTAATCTAAAAGAGACCCAGTACTTC. This translates into CASSSRGVNLKETQYF. The rearrangement uses TRBV11-2 and TRBJ2-5; 7 bases match TRBD2. The length of the CDR3 is 16 residues. CDR1 and CDR2 from the germline V gene are SGHAT and FQNNGV. The V segment lost 4 bases and the J segment 3 bases; nucleotides outside the gene matches: 11.

In its sample, this clonotype was seen many times. The chain uses TRBV5-1 and TRBJ1-2, with D unclear. The germline gives CDR1 SGHRS, CDR2 YFSETQ. V lost 3 bases to trimming and J lost 3 bases, with 6 bases between them. The CDR3 is 12 residues long. The CDR3 DNA is TGCGCCAGCAGCTCAGAGGACTATGGCTACACCTTC. Protein product: CASSSEDYGYTF. Together with reference TRBV5-1 and TRBJ1-2, the CDR3 gives the full variable domain: KAGVTQTPRYLIKTRGQQVTLSCSPISGHRSVSWYQQTPGQGLQFLFEYFSETQRNKGNFPGRFSGRQFSNSRSEMNVSTLELGDSALYLCASSSEDYGYTFGSGTRLTVV.

At least ten counts were recorded for this clonotype. The rearrangement uses TRBV12-3 or TRBV12-4 and TRBJ2-5; unclear D gene. Trimming cost V 3 bases and J 5 bases, with 10 bases left between them. The CDR3 has 13 amino acids. CDR3 region: CASSFRRKETQYF. The DNA of the CDR3 is TGTGCCAGCAGTTTCAGGCGGAAGGAGACCCAGTACTTC.

This clonotype was seen ten or more times. V gene TRBV12-3 or TRBV12-4 combines with J gene TRBJ2-7; D may correspond to TRBD1 or TRBD2 (6 bases each). V was pared by 6 bases and J by 7 bases, with 19 bases between. CDR3 size: 14 residues. In DNA form, the CDR3 reads TGTGCCAGCAGCTTCCCGGGGGCCGATAGGGAGCAGTACTTC. Its protein is CASSFPGADREQYF.

This chain uses TRBV6-1 with TRBJ1-2; no definite D call. V was shortened by 2 bases and J by 2 bases, with 12 bases between the two germline ends. The CDR3 is 15 amino acids. Germline V CDR1 and CDR2: MNHNS, SASEGT. CDR3: CASSESREPNYGYTF. Written as DNA, the CDR3 is TGTGCCAGCAGTGAAAGTAGGGAACCCAACTATGGCTACACCTTC.

This clonotype was seen at least ten times. This rearrangement joins TRBV20-1 to TRBJ1-1, with 8 bases identical to TRBD1. The germline V gene encodes CDR1 DFQATT and CDR2 SNEGSKA (reference sequence). This CDR3 comprises 13 residues. V gave up 7 bases and J gave up 7 bases; unmatched junction bases: 11. DNA of the CDR3: TGCAGTGGGAATCGGGACAGGTTAGATGAAGCTTTCTTT. It specifies CSGNRDRLDEAFF.

The chain links TRBV20-1 to TRBJ2-7; D is undetermined. Deletions cut 6 bases from V and 2 bases from J, with 11 bases between. The CDR3 contains 12 residues. Germline V lookup: CDR1 DFQATT, CDR2 SNEGSKA (reference sequence). CDR3 coding DNA: TGCAGTGCGGTCCTAGAGACCTACGAGCAGTACTTC. The encoded protein is CSAVLETYEQYF.

This chain connects TRBV20-1 to TRBJ2-2; TRBD2 matches at 13 bases. Germline lookup yields CDR1 DFQATT and CDR2 SNEGSKA (reference sequence). CDR3 length equals 19 residues. V trimming: 5 bases; J trimming: 4 bases; junction bases outside the gene matches: 16. Here the CDR3 reads CSAHPRFGLAGEGTGELFF. DNA of the CDR3: TGCAGTGCTCACCCCCGCTTCGGACTAGCGGGAGAGGGCACCGGGGAGCTGTTTTTT.

This clonotype has a count of ten or more. V is TRBV27 and J is TRBJ2-7, with 10 bases matching TRBD2. The CDR3 loop spans 17 amino acids. V gave up 6 bases and J gave up 2 bases; unmatched junction bases: 13. From germline, CDR1 is MNHEY and CDR2 SMNVEV (reference sequence). This CDR3 is CASRPGLASVKTYEQYF. CDR3 bases: TGTGCCAGCAGGCCGGGACTAGCGAGTGTCAAAACCTACGAGCAGTACTTC.

This clonotype was recorded many times. V and J are TRBV6-2 or TRBV6-3 and TRBJ2-2; 9 positions match TRBD2. CDR3 size: 15 residues. The trim removed 5 bases at V and 0 bases at J, leaving 1 base unmatched. Germline loops: CDR1 MNHEY, CDR2 SVGEGT. The DNA for the CDR3 is TGTGCCAGCAGTCGACTAGCGGCGAACACCGGGGAGCTGTTTTTT. It translates to CASSRLAANTGELFF.

J is TRBJ1-1 and V is TRBV29-1, with a possible D match to TRBD1 (5 bases). The CDR3 extends over 12 amino acids. V gave up 7 bases and J gave up 4 bases, with 13 bases separating them. Looked up from germline, CDR1 is SQVTM and CDR2 is ANQGSEA. The CDR3 nucleotides are TGCAGCGGGGGAGGGGTTAGCACTGAAGCTTTCTTT. Translating gives CSGGGVSTEAFF.

Many counts were recorded for this clonotype. The V call is TRBV20-1, the J call TRBJ1-1; TRBD1 might be the D (6 bases). This CDR3 spans 13 amino acids. The ends were cut back, 3 bases at V and 1 base at J, with 9 bases in the middle. Germline assignment: CDR1 DFQATT and CDR2 SNEGSKA (reference sequence). In DNA form, the CDR3 reads TGCAGTGCTAGCAGGGGTCGGAACACTGAAGCTTTCTTT. It translates to CSASRGRNTEAFF.